The 21 T cell receptor beta chains below come from one sample, sequenced in a study of T cells in Graves' hyperthyroidism and ophthalmopathy. RNA transcripts were the template for amplifying TCR beta CDR3 regions. An initial round of RT-PCR targeting the TCR CDR3 relied on the HTBI primer set. TCRdb re-called the multiplex PCR reads with MiXCR, one entry per CDR3 protein. This sample yields 660,000 or so distinct CDR3 sequences, of which about a fifth are seen a single time; around a third belongs to the top ten. Sequencing used blood. These receptors were taken from a man younger than 40 with Graves' ophthalmopathy.

The chain recombines TRBV20-1 with TRBJ2-5; TRBD2 agrees at 8 bases. Germline V gene data show CDR1 as DFQATT and CDR2 as SNEGSKA (reference sequence). V gave up 3 bases and J gave up 4 bases; unmatched junction bases: 4. CDR3 size: 13 residues. The CDR3, as DNA: TGCAGTGCTAGGAAAGCGGGGGTAGAGACCCAGTACTTC. Translated, it gives CSARKAGVETQYF.

The CDR3 bases are TGTGCCATCAGAGGGAGGGCCGAAGATACGCAGTATTTT. This gives the protein CAIRGRAEDTQYF. The rearrangement joins TRBV10-3 to TRBJ2-3; 7 bases are shared with TRBD2. Germline CDR1 ENHRY, CDR2 SYGVKD. This CDR3 comprises 13 residues. V shed 6 bases, J shed 5 bases, and the junction held 5 bases outside the gene matches.

This clonotype was seen at least ten times. The V call is TRBV2, the J call TRBJ2-1; 8 nucleotides match TRBD2. CDR1 and CDR2 (germline): SNHLY, FYNNEI. The CDR3 spans 15 residues. Trimming took 4 bases from V and 0 from J; bases not matched to a gene: 2. The CDR3 region has the DNA TGTGCCAGCAGTGGTAGCGGGAACTCCTACAATGAGCAGTTCTTC. This encodes CASSGSGNSYNEQFF.

This clonotype was detected a few times. V usage is TRBV25-1 and J usage is TRBJ2-7; tentative D call: TRBD2 (5 bases). Trimming took off 1 base at V and 1 base at J, with 11 bases between the two ends. Germline V gives CDR1 MGHDK, CDR2 SYGVNS. The CDR3 length is 15 residues. The CDR3 DNA reads as TGTGCCAGCAGTGAATCCTGGAGCGGATCCTACGAGCAGTACTTC. Encoded protein: CASSESWSGSYEQYF.

This clonotype showed up many times. The chain is built from TRBV20-1 and TRBJ1-1; D is undetermined. The V end lost 6 bases, the J end lost 4 bases, and 18 bases lay between the germline ends. The CDR3 length is 14 residues. Germline CDR1 reads DFQATT; CDR2 reads SNEGSKA (reference sequence). The CDR3 loop reads CSASDPRRSTEAFF. DNA of the CDR3: TGCAGTGCCTCGGACCCCCGAAGGAGCACTGAAGCTTTCTTT.

The rearrangement uses TRBV4-1 and TRBJ2-5; TRBD1 matches at 7 bases. V lost 4 bases and J lost 5; bases outside the gene matches: 4. Looked up from germline, CDR1 is MGHRA and CDR2 is YSYEKL. The CDR3 runs 13 residues. CDR3 sequence reads: CASSRIQGETQYF. In DNA form, the CDR3 reads TGCGCCAGCAGCCGCATACAGGGGGAGACCCAGTACTTC.

The rearrangement uses TRBV18 and TRBJ2-2, with D hard to call. V shed 3 bases and J shed 6 bases, with 8 bases lying between them. CDR3 size: 13 residues. Germline CDR1 and CDR2: KGHSH and LQKENI. CDR3 sequence reads: CASSPNLSGELFF. Here the CDR3 DNA reads TGTGCCAGCTCACCTAATCTATCCGGGGAGCTGTTTTTT.

This clonotype was counted many times. The genes are TRBV28 and TRBJ1-5; 8 nucleotides match TRBD1. V lost 6 bases and J lost 7; bases outside the gene matches: 17. CDR3 length equals 17 residues. Germline V gene data show CDR1 as MDHEN and CDR2 as SYDVKM. Here the CDR3 DNA reads TGTGCCAGCAGGGTGGCACAGGGGGAGGTTGCGGAGCAGCCCCAGCATTTT. Its translation: CASRVAQGEVAEQPQHF.

The chain recombines TRBV7-9 with TRBJ2-7; TRBD1 might be the D (6 bases). This CDR3 contains 13 residues. Germline loops: CDR1 SEHNR, CDR2 FQNEAQ (reference sequence). V was trimmed by 5 bases and J by 3 bases, leaving 11 bases between them. CDR3 nucleotide sequence: TGTGCCAGCAGCCACGGACAGTTCTACGAGCAGTACTTC. The encoded protein is CASSHGQFYEQYF. Full variable domain (missing parts from reference TRBV7-9 and TRBJ2-7): DTGVSQNPRHKITKRGQNVTFRCDPISEHNRLYWYRQTLGQGPEFLTYFQNEAQLEKSRLLSDRFSAERPKGSFSTLEIQRTEQGDSAMYLCASSHGQFYEQYFGPGTRLTVT.

This clonotype was seen repeatedly, ten times or more. CDR3 nucleotide sequence: TGTGCCAGCTCACCATTGATCGGGACAGAACACGTCTATGGCTACACCTTC. This sequence encodes CASSPLIGTEHVYGYTF. The V call is TRBV18, the J call TRBJ1-2, with 7 bases that match TRBD1. The germline V gene encodes CDR1 KGHSH and CDR2 LQKENI. V lost 2 bases, J lost 4 bases, and 13 bases stayed unmatched. CDR3 length: 17 amino acids.

This clonotype appeared a few times. A much larger clone sits a single nucleotide away, making a read error possible. V is TRBV28 and J is TRBJ1-1, with D tentatively TRBD1 (5 bases). From germline, CDR1 is MDHEN and CDR2 SYDVKM. CDR3 length equals 14 residues. CDR3 DNA sequence: TGTGCCAGCACCCTCCAGGGTCGGAACACTGGAGCTTTCTTT. Amino acid sequence: CASTLQGRNTGAFF.

This chain connects TRBV19 to TRBJ2-5; 8 bases match TRBD1. The ends lost 3 bases at V and 4 bases at J; junction bases unmatched: 4. Germline CDR1 reads LNHDA; CDR2 reads SQIVND (reference sequence). The CDR3 is 14 amino acids. DNA for the CDR3: TGTGCCAGTAGTATGAAGACAGGGGCAGAGACCCAGTACTTC. It codes for CASSMKTGAETQYF.

This clonotype has just a few counts. This chain links TRBV6-9 with TRBJ2-5, with a possible D match to TRBD1 (6 bases). V lost 3 bases, J lost 4 bases, and 9 bases lay in between. This CDR3 region has 13 residues. In germline, CDR1 is MNHGY, CDR2 SVAAGI. The CDR3 sequence is CASSYTGTETQYF. In DNA form, the CDR3 reads TGTGCCAGCAGTTACACAGGGACAGAGACCCAGTACTTC.

This CDR3 is CASSLGVAEYTDTQYF. The DNA for the CDR3 is TGTGCCAGCAGTTTGGGGGTAGCGGAGTACACAGATACGCAGTATTTT. This chain uses TRBV28 with TRBJ2-3; tentatively, D is TRBD2 (6 bases). From germline, CDR1 is MDHEN and CDR2 SYDVKM. The CDR3 has 16 amino acids. Trimming removed 3 bases from V and 2 bases from J, with 15 bases in between.

The chain employs TRBV5-8 and TRBJ1-1; D uncertain. V lost 4 bases and J 6 bases, leaving 7 bases between the germline ends. The CDR3 runs 11 residues. In germline, CDR1 is SGHTS, CDR2 YDEGEE. CDR3 loop: CASSRHSEAFF. CDR3 nucleotides: TGTGCCAGCAGCAGACACTCTGAAGCTTTCTTT.

Many counts were recorded for this clonotype. The chain uses TRBV20-1 and TRBJ2-7, with 8 bases matching TRBD2. CDR3 length: 15 residues. Losses at the gene ends were 4 bases for V and 7 bases for J; bases not matched to a gene: 15. CDR1 DFQATT and CDR2 SNEGSKA come from the germline V gene (reference sequence). The CDR3 nucleotides read TGCAGTGCTAAATCAGCGGGAGATTTGGTGCGGGAGCAGTACTTC. Its translation: CSAKSAGDLVREQYF.

This clonotype was observed many times. The chain carries TRBV11-2 and TRBJ2-7; the D gene is possibly TRBD2 (6 bases). The CDR3 sequence is 14 residues long. Trimming stripped 5 bases from V and 6 bases from J, with 17 bases between. The V gene's germline CDR1 is SGHAT and CDR2 FQNNGV. The CDR3 region has the DNA TGTGCCAGCAGCCCACTCGGAGGGTTTCTCGAGCAGTACTTC. Protein sequence: CASSPLGGFLEQYF.

Only a few counts were recorded for this clonotype. This chain uses TRBV29-1 with TRBJ2-1; TRBD1 agrees at 7 bases. From germline, CDR1 is SQVTM and CDR2 ANQGSEA. V shed 4 bases, J shed 0 bases, and the junction held 0 bases outside the gene matches. This CDR3 has 13 amino acids. CDR3 amino acids: CSVGQGSYNEQFF. For the CDR3, the DNA is TGCAGCGTTGGACAGGGCTCCTACAATGAGCAGTTCTTC.

This clonotype was detected ten times or more. This chain joins TRBV7-9 and TRBJ2-3; 16 nucleotides line up with TRBD2. J gave up 0 bases and V 5 bases, and 8 bases lay outside the gene matches. CDR3 length: 19 residues. CDR1 and CDR2 from the germline V gene are SEHNR and FQNEAQ (reference sequence). The chain's CDR3 is CASSATGTSGRESTDTQYF. Here the CDR3 DNA reads TGTGCCAGCAGCGCGACCGGGACTAGCGGGAGGGAAAGCACAGATACGCAGTATTTT.

This sequence joins TRBV14 and TRBJ2-5; 8 nucleotides line up with TRBD1. The CDR3 runs to 14 residues. V lost 1 base, J lost 6 bases, and 4 bases stayed unmatched. Germline-derived CDR1 and CDR2 are SGHDN and FVKESK. The CDR3 sequence: CASSQGTGRQTQYF. The DNA of the CDR3 is TGTGCCAGCAGCCAAGGGACAGGGCGACAGACCCAGTACTTC.

This clonotype has only one observation. The gene calls are TRBV14 and TRBJ1-3, with unresolved D. Germline V gene data show CDR1 as SGHDN and CDR2 as FVKESK. The CDR3 is 15 amino acids. The V end lost 4 bases, the J end lost 0 bases, and 10 bases lay between the germline ends. The CDR3 loop is CASSPTAYSGNTIYF. The CDR3 bases are TGTGCCAGCAGCCCAACAGCCTACTCTGGAAACACCATATATTTT.